This TCR beta chain was recovered during a study of blood T cell repertoires in COVID-19. Turning to the study itself: Samples representing acute and convalescent COVID-19 were sourced from the United States, Italy and Spain.

Germline V gene sequence: CDR1 WSHSY, CDR2 SAAADI. This CDR3 has 11 residues. V was clipped by 8 bases and J by 0 bases, with 5 bases between them. Measured with immunoSEQ multiplex PCR; TCRdb has only the in-frame clones, and not every one. The repertoire holds 130,000 or so clones, with more than 85% as singletons. This sequence originates from a man in his fifties or sixties with active or convalescent COVID-19. This chain joins TRBV10-2 and TRBJ2-7; no clear D gene. Sequences were obtained from peripheral blood. In DNA form, the CDR3 reads TGCGCCAGCTCCGGCTCCTACGAGCAGTACTTC. Its protein product is CASSGSYEQYF.